The 5 T cell receptor beta chains presented below share a single source sample, sequenced in a study of regulatory T cells in long-lasting Graves disease. As to time point: newly diagnosed GD, antithyroid drugs for less than 3 months. Researchers made the TCR library from RNA that was extracted from PBMCs. For TCR beta, libraries came from iRepertoire HTBI primers and Arm-PCR of CDR3 regions. One entry per CDR3 protein, called by TCRdb with MiXCR from the multiplex PCR reads. The sample has about 350,000 distinct CDR3 sequences; around 15% are singletons. These data also formed part of another study, on T cells in Graves' hyperthyroidism and ophthalmopathy.

The sequencing used peripheral blood mononuclear cells (PBMCs), collected at new diagnosis, from a patient treated with antithyroid drugs. These receptors were taken from a man aged 35 to 55 with Graves disease.

This clonotype was picked up many times. The chain links TRBV3-1 to TRBJ1-2; D remains unclear. The germline CDR1 and CDR2 sequences are LGHDT and YNNKEL (reference sequence). Trimming shortened V by 4 bases and J by 4 bases, and 10 bases separated the two germline ends. The CDR3 length is 13 residues. For the CDR3, the DNA is TGTGCCAGCAGCCGAATAGACCGCTATGGCTACACCTTC. Protein product: CASSRIDRYGYTF. The whole variable domain, remainder taken from reference TRBV3-1 and TRBJ1-2, is DTAVSQTPKYLVTQMGNDKSIKCEQNLGHDTMYWYKQDSKKFLKIMFSYNNKELIINETVPNRFSPKSPDKAHLNLHINSLELGDSAVYFCASSRIDRYGYTFGSGTRLTVV.

The V and J genes are TRBV12-3 or TRBV12-4 and TRBJ2-1, with TRBD1 matching over 7 bases. Trimming removed 3 bases from V and 6 bases from J; junction bases left unmatched: 8. This CDR3 is built from 15 residues. The CDR3 here is CASSLIRGLVNEQFF. The CDR3, as DNA: TGTGCCAGCAGTTTGATCAGGGGGTTGGTCAATGAGCAGTTCTTC.

This clonotype was observed once. The CDR3 DNA sequence: TGCGCCAGCAGCTCGGGGGACGCGAACACCGGGGAGCTGTTTTTT. Its protein is CASSSGDANTGELFF. The chain joins TRBV5-1 to TRBJ2-2, with D possibly being TRBD2 (6 bases). The length of the CDR3 is 15 residues. Germline CDR1 reads SGHRS; CDR2 reads YFSETQ. The V and J ends lost 3 bases and 0 bases respectively, with 9 bases between them.

This clonotype has a count of ten or more. The rearrangement links TRBV6-1 to TRBJ2-7; TRBD1 aligns across 8 bases. V was clipped by 5 bases and J by 2 bases; unmatched bases: 14. Germline loops: CDR1 MNHNS, CDR2 SASEGT. CDR3 length: 17 residues. The CDR3 coding sequence is TGTGCCAGCAGTAGGGCAGGGGGCGTAGGACTGCCCTACGAGCAGTACTTC. Encoded protein: CASSRAGGVGLPYEQYF.

This clonotype appeared many times. The V call is TRBV6-1, the J call TRBJ1-5; TRBD1 matches at 7 bases. Germline values: CDR1 MNHNS, CDR2 SASEGT. Losses at the gene ends were 6 bases for V and 5 bases for J; bases not matched to a gene: 10. The CDR3 extends over 15 amino acids. The CDR3 sequence is CASSEFTGAYQPQHF. Here the CDR3 DNA reads TGTGCCAGCAGCGAATTTACAGGGGCTTATCAGCCCCAGCATTTT.